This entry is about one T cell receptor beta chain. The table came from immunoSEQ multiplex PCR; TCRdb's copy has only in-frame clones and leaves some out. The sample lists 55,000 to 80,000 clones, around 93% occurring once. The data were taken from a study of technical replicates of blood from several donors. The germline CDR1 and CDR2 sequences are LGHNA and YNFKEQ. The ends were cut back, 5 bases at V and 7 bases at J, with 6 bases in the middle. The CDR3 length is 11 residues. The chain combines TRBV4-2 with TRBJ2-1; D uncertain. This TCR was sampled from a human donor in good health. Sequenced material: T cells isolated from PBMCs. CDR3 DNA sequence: TGTGCCAGCAGCTCCCTAAATGAGCAGTTCTTC. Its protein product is CASSSLNEQFF.